Reported below is one T cell receptor beta chain. Its recognized antigen is unknown. No base-level quality is on record; no much larger clone is a single base apart. The immunoSEQ Assay, a bias-controlled multiplex PCR, was used to amplify TCRbeta CDR3 regions from genomic DNA. Regarding the original processing steps: The number of nucleated cells in each sample was estimated from the amplification of reference gene primers within the assay. Sequence reads were collapsed and filtered to measure the absolute abundance of every unique TCRbeta CDR3 rearrangement. For each sample, productive Simpson clonality was calculated by taking the square root of Simpson's diversity index across productive rearrangements. Entries here come from immuneACCESS through TCRdb and include only in-frame sequences with V and J called. Some clones fail to appear in such tables; in the studies checked, an unresolved V gene covers under half of the shortfall, and the cause of the remainder is unknown. That table supplies the V and J calls and clone size; D and trimming were determined from the DNA. This sample comprises approximately 300,000 clones, around 90% of them detected only once. Approximately 6% of the sample is in the top ten clones.

In the prospective study, participants were about 18 to 100 years old, resided in 20 to 30 geographic areas of the United States, and were enrolled through a virtual design. To assign participants to cohorts, the prospective study relied on clinical history that participants themselves reported in a screening survey and a study questionnaire. Recovered participants in ImmuneRACE Cohort 3 were defined as having two consecutive negative NP/OP PCR tests, clearance from a healthcare professional, or resolution of symptoms. Mobile phlebotomists in the prospective study collected whole blood, serum and a nasopharyngeal or oropharyngeal swab from every participant. Over a roughly two-month period, participants in the prospective study had the option of providing additional blood draws and questionnaires. Before DNA extraction, prospective study blood samples were shipped either frozen or at room temperature.

Its CDR3 holds 13 amino acids, cysteine through phenylalanine. The kept DNA is CDR3 alone, 39 bases in frame from the first base. V and J are truncated by 3 bases and 8 bases respectively, leaving an intervening sequence of 16 bases. CDR1 and CDR2 are read off the germline V gene (reference sequence) as GTSNPN and SVGIG. This record comes from a study of blood T cell repertoires in COVID-19 (TCRdb year 2020). As for the study more broadly: The collaborator samples originated in the United States, Italy and Spain and spanned the acute and convalescent phases of COVID-19. The prospective study material was composed of cDNA or gDNA derived from T cells, B-cell-depleted T cells, or PBMCs. A de-identified subject ID, COVID-19 status, age in years and sex were almost always included in the sample metadata. The repertoires were released in a freely available public database meant as a resource for research on the immune response to SARS-CoV-2. Samples came from the ongoing ImmuneRACE study (first 160 participants) plus 1,254 subjects from 6 global collaborators. Where available, HLA class I and class II types were obtained from metadata supplied by the sample provider rather than from assay-based typing. The dataset comprised deeply sampled blood TCRbeta repertoires from subjects exposed to, actively infected with, or recovered from COVID-19. The paper as a whole reports these results and caveats: The amount of clinical and demographic metadata varied by source and participant and was provided uncurated.

The sequence came from a woman aged 30 to 39 who had recovered from COVID-19. The rearrangement combines TRBV30 with TRBJ1-2, and the D gene may be TRBD1, 6 bases matching. The sequenced sample consisted of PBMCs or T cells enriched from blood (not recorded which). In nucleotide form, the sequence is TGTGCCTGGAGCTTTTCGGGGGGCGAAGGCTACACCTTC. This yields the protein CAWSFSGGEGYTF.